This TCR beta chain is from a study of blood T cells in healthy people across ages. A second PCR of 7 to 11 cycles used a sample-barcoded 5' primer and a J-beta primer mix. TCRdb re-derived calls from the 5' RACE reads in MiXCR, one entry per CDR3 protein. The table records fewer than 1,000,000 distinct CDR3 sequences, about 46% of them present only once. This clonotype was detected once. The target antigen is unknown. A much larger clone differs by one base, so this may be a read error. Study-wide findings and caveats: Expanded clonotype shifts may have been confounded, as the donors had an unknown CMV status. Measured against age, TCR beta diversity per million T cells decreased in a roughly linear manner.

CDR3 length equals 12 residues. From germline, CDR1 is SQVTM and CDR2 ANQGSEA. Material for sequencing was blood. The sequence was collected from a man aged 80 or over in good health. The chain links TRBV29-1 to TRBJ2-7; no definite D call. The CDR3 is CSIEVTDYEQYF. CDR3 bases: TGCAGCATTGAAGTCACAGACTACGAGCAGTACTTC.